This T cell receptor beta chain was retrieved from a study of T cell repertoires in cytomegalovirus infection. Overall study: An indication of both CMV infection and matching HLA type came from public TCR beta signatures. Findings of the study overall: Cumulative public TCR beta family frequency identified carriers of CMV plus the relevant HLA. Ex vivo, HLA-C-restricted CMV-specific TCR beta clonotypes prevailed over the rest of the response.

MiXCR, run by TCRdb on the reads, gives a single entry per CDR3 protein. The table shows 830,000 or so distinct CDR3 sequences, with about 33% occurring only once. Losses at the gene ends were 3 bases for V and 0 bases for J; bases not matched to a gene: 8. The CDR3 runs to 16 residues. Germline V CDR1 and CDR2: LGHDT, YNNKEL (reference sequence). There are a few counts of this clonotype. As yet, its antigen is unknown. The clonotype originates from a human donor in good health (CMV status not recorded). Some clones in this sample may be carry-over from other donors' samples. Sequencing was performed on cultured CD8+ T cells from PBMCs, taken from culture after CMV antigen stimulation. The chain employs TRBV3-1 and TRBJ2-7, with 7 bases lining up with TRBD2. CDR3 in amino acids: CASSQSGLPSSYEQYF. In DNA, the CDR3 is TGTGCCAGCAGCCAGTCGGGACTACCCAGCTCCTACGAGCAGTACTTC.